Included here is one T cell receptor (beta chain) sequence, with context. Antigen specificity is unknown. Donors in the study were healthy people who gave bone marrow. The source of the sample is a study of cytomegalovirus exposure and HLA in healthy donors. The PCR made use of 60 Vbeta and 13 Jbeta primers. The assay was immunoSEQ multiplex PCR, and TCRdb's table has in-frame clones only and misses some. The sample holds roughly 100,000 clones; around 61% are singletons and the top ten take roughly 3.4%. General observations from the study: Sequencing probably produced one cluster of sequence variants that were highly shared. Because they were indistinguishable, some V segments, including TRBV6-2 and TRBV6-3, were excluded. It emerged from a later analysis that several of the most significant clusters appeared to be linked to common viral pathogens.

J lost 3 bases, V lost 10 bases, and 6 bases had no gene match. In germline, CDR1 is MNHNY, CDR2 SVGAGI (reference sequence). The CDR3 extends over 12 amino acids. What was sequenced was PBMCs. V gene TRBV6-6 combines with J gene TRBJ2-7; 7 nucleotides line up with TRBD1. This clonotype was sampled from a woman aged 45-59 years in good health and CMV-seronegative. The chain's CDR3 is CATSRDSYEQYF. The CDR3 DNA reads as TGTGCCACTTCCCGGGACAGCTACGAGCAGTACTTC.